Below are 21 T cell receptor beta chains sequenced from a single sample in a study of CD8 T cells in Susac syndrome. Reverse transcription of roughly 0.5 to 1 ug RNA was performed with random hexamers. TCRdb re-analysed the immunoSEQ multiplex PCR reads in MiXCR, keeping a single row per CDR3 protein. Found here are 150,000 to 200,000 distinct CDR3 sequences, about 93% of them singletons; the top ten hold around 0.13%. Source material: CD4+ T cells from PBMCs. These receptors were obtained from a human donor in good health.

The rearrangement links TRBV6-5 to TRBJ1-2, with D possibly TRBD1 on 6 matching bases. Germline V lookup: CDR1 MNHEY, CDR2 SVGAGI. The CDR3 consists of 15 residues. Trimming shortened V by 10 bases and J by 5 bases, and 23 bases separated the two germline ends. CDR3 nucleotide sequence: TGTGCCACCCAGGGGTCCGTAATGGAATCGTATGGCTACACCTTC. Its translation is CATQGSVMESYGYTF.

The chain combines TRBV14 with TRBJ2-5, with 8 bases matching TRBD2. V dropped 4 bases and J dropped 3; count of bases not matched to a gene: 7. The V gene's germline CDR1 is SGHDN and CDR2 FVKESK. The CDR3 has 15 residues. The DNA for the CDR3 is TGTGCCAGCAGCCGTACTATAGCGGGGAAAGAGACCCAGTACTTC. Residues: CASSRTIAGKETQYF.

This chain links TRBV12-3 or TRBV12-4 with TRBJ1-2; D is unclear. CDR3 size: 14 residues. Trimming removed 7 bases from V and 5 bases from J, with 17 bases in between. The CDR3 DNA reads TGTGCCAGCACCGAGTCCGGAGTACCGTATGGCTACACCTTC. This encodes CASTESGVPYGYTF.

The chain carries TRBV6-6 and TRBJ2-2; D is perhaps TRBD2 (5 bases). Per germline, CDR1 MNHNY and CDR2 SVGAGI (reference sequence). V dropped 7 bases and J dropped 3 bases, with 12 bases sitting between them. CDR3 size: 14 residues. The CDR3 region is CASTPGVHTGELFF. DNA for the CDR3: TGTGCCAGCACCCCCGGGGTCCACACCGGGGAGCTGTTTTTT.

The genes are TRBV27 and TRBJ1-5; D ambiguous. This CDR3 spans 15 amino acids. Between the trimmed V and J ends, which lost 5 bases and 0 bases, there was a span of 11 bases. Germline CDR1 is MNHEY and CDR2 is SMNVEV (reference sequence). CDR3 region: CASSRDVYSNQPQHF. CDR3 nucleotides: TGTGCCAGCAGTCGCGACGTTTATAGCAATCAGCCCCAGCATTTT.

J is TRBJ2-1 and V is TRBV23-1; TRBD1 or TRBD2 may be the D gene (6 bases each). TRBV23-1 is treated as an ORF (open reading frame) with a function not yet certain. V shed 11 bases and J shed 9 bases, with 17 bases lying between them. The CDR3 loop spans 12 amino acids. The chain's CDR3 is CAPSPGACEQFF. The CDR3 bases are TGCGCCCCCTCACCGGGGGCCTGTGAGCAGTTCTTC.

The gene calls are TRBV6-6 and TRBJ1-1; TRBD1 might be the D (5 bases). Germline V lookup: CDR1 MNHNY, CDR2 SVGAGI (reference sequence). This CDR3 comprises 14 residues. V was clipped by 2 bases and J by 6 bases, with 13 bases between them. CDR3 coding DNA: TGTGCCAGCAGTTACGTGGGGCCTGGCGCTGAAGCTTTCTTT. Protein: CASSYVGPGAEAFF.

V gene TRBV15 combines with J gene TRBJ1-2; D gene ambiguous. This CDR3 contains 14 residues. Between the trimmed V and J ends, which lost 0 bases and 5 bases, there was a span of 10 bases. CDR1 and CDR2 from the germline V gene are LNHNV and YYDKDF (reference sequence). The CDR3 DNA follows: TGTGCCACCAGCAGAGATCCGGGAGATTATGGCTACACCTTC. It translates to CATSRDPGDYGYTF.

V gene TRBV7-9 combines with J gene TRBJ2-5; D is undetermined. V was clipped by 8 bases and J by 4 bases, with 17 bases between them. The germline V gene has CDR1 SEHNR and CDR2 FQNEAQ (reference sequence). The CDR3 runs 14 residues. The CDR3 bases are TGTGCCAGCGCCAAGTCCGACACCCCAGAGACCCAGTACTTC. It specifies CASAKSDTPETQYF.

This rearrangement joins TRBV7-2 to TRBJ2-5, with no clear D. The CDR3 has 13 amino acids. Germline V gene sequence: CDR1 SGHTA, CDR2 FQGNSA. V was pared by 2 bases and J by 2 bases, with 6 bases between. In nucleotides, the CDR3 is TGTGCCAGCAGCTTATCAATACAAGAGACCCAGTACTTC. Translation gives CASSLSIQETQYF.

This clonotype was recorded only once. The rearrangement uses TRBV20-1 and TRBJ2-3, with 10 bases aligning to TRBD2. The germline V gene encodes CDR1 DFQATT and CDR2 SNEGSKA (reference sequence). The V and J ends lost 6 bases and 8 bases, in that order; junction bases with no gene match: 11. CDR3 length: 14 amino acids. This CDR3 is CSASGGDPYGTQYF. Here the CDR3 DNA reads TGCAGTGCCAGCGGGGGGGACCCTTATGGTACGCAGTATTTT.

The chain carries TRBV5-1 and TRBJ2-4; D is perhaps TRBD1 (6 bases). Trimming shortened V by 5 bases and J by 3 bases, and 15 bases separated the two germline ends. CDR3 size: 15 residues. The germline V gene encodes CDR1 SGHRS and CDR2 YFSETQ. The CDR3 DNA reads TGCGCCAGCAGTACTACAGGGTGGGACAAAAACATTCAGTACTTC. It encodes CASSTTGWDKNIQYF. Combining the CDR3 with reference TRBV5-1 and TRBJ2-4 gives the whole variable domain KAGVTQTPRYLIKTRGQQVTLSCSPISGHRSVSWYQQTPGQGLQFLFEYFSETQRNKGNFPGRFSGRQFSNSRSEMNVSTLELGDSALYLCASSTTGWDKNIQYFGAGTRLSVL.

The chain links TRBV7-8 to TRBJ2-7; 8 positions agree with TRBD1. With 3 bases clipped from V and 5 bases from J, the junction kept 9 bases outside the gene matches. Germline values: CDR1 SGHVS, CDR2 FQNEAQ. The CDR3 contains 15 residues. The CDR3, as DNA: TGTGCCAGCAGCTTGCTACAGGGGGAGTACGACGAGCAGTACTTC. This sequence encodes CASSLLQGEYDEQYF.

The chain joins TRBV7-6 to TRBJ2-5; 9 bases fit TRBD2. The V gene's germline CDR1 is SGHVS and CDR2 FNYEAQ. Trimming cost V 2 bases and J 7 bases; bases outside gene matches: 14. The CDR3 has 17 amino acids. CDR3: CASSLYGGGVVAGTQYF. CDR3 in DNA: TGTGCCAGCAGCTTATATGGCGGGGGGGTCGTGGCAGGGACCCAGTACTTC. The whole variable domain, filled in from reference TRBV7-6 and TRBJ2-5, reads GAGVSQSPRYKVTKRGQDVALRCDPISGHVSLYWYRQALGQGPEFLTYFNYEAQQDKSGLPNDRFSAERPEGSISTLTIQRTEQRDSAMYRCASSLYGGGVVAGTQYFGPGTRLLVL.

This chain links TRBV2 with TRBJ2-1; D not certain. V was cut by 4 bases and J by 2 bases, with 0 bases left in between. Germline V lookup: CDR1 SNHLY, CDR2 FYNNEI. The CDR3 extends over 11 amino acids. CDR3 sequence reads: CASSAYNEQFF. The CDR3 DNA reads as TGTGCCAGCAGTGCCTACAATGAGCAGTTCTTC.

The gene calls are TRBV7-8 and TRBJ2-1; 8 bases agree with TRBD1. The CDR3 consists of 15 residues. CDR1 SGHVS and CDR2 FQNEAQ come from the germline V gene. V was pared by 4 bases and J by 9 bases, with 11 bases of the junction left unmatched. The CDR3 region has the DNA TGTGCCAGCAGCTGGCTCCGGGACAGGAGGGGTGAGCAGTTCTTC. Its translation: CASSWLRDRRGEQFF.

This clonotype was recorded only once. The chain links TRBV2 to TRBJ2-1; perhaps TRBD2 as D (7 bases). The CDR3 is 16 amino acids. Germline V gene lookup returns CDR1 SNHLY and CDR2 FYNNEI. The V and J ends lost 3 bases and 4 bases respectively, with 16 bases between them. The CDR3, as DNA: TGTGCCAGCAGTGAGATGGCGGGGGCGGGGTACAATGAGCAGTTCTTC. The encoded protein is CASSEMAGAGYNEQFF.

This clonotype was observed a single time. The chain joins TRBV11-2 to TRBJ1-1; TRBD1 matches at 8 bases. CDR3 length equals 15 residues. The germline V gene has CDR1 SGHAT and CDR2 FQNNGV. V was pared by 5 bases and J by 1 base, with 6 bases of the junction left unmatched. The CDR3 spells CASSRRGLGNTEAFF. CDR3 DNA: TGTGCCAGCAGCCGCAGGGGGCTGGGGAACACTGAAGCTTTCTTT.

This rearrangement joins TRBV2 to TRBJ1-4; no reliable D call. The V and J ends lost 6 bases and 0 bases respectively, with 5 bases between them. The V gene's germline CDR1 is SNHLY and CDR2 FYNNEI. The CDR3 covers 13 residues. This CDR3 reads CASRRSTNEKLFF. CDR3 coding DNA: TGTGCCAGCAGACGGTCAACTAATGAAAAACTGTTTTTT. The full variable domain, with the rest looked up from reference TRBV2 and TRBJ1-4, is EPEVTQTPSHQVTQMGQEVILRCVPISNHLYFYWYRQILGQKVEFLVSFYNNEISEKSEIFDDQFSVERPDGSNFTLKIRSTKLEDSAMYFCASRRSTNEKLFFGSGTQLSVL.

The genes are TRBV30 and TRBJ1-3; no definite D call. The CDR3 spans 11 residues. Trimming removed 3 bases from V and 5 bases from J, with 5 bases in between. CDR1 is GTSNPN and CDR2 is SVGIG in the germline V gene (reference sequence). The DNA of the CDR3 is TGTGCCTGGAGCCCCAGAAACACCATATATTTT. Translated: CAWSPRNTIYF.

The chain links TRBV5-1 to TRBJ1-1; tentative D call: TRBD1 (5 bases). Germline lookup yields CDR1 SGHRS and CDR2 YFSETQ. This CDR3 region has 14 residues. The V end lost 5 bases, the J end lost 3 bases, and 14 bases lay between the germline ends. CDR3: CASSPGASYTEAFF. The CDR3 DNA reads TGCGCCAGCAGTCCCGGGGCGTCGTACACTGAAGCTTTCTTT.